The following is a T cell receptor beta chain sequence with its context. This sample is drawn from a study of OX40 agonist ivuxolimab in advanced cancers. The CDR3 sequence is 14 residues long. Losses at the gene ends were 5 bases for V and 0 bases for J; bases not matched to a gene: 2. CDR1 MDHEN and CDR2 SYDVKM come from the germline V gene. Generated by immunoSEQ multiplex PCR, the TCRdb table keeps only in-frame clones and is missing some. The sample consists of around 10,000 clones, around 80% of them appearing once. This chain joins TRBV28 and TRBJ2-5; TRBD2 matches 8 bases. Specimen: CD4+ or CD8+ T cells sorted from blood, collected in a trial of the OX40 agonist ivuxolimab. This TCR came from an adult with an advanced solid tumor such as melanoma, head and neck, liver or kidney cancer. In nucleotides, the CDR3 is TGTGCCAGCAGTATTAGCGGGAACCAAGAGACCCAGTACTTC. Amino acids: CASSISGNQETQYF.